This entry lists 29 T cell receptor beta chains sequenced from one sample in a study of blood T cell repertoires in COVID-19. The protocol was immunoSEQ multiplex PCR, while the TCRdb copy is restricted to in-frame clones and leaves out a portion. The data contain approximately 500,000 clones, over 75% of them seen just once; the ten biggest clones take up 1.5% to 2%. The sample comprised PBMCs or T cells enriched from blood (not recorded which). The receptors here all came from a woman aged 35 to 49 who had recovered from COVID-19.

This sequence joins TRBV12-5 and TRBJ2-7; the D gene is possibly TRBD2 (6 bases). V gave up 3 bases and J gave up 5 bases, with 14 bases separating them. The CDR3 covers 14 residues. Looked up from germline, CDR1 is LGHNT and CDR2 is FRNRAP. The CDR3 loop is CASGLYGSTNEQYF. The CDR3 DNA follows: TGTGCTAGTGGTTTATACGGGAGCACGAACGAGCAGTACTTC.

Here the CDR3 reads CASSYGGGYGYTF. Written as DNA, the CDR3 is TGTGCCAGCAGTTACGGGGGAGGGTATGGCTACACCTTC. The rearrangement uses TRBV6-5 and TRBJ1-2, with D maybe TRBD1 (5 bases). CDR3 length: 13 amino acids. V was trimmed by 2 bases and J by 5 bases, leaving 9 bases between them. CDR1 and CDR2 from the germline V gene are MNHEY and SVGAGI.

The chain has TRBV5-1 and TRBJ1-2; tentatively, D is TRBD1 (5 bases). Trimming took 0 bases from V and 5 from J, leaving 8 bases between them. The CDR3 sequence is 13 residues long. Germline CDR1 and CDR2: SGHRS and YFSETQ. The DNA of the CDR3 is TGCGCCAGCAGCTTGGAGACAGAGTATGGCTACACCTTC. This gives the protein CASSLETEYGYTF.

J is TRBJ2-4 and V is TRBV11-2; 9 bases map to TRBD1. The CDR3 is 15 residues long. Germline CDR1 is SGHAT and CDR2 is FQNNGV. Germline trimming cut 1 base from V and 7 bases from J; bases unmatched to any gene: 5. The CDR3 nucleotides are TGTGCCAGCAGCTTAGTCAGGGACAGGGCTAACATTCAGTACTTC. The encoded protein is CASSLVRDRANIQYF.

This clone was observed a handful of times. The rearrangement joins TRBV6-1 to TRBJ1-6; D remains unclear. CDR3 length: 14 amino acids. In germline, CDR1 is MNHNS, CDR2 SASEGT. The V gene lost 1 base and the J gene lost 9 bases, with 10 bases spanning the gap. The CDR3 reads CASSEVEGGSPLHF. In DNA, the CDR3 is TGTGCCAGCAGTGAAGTCGAAGGAGGTTCACCCCTCCACTTT.

This sequence joins TRBV14 and TRBJ2-1; a possible D gene is TRBD2 (6 bases). Trimming removed 4 bases at V and 11 bases at J, with 12 bases between. Germline V gene lookup returns CDR1 SGHDN and CDR2 FVKESK. This CDR3 is 12 amino acids long. The CDR3 here is CASSPTTRKQFF. CDR3 nucleotides: TGTGCCAGCAGCCCAACGACTAGGAAGCAGTTCTTC. Full variable domain (remainder filled in from reference TRBV14 and TRBJ2-1): EAGVTQFPSHSVIEKGQTVTLRCDPISGHDNLYWYRRVMGKEIKFLLHFVKESKQDESGMPNNRFLAERTGGTYSTLKVQPAELEDSGVYFCASSPTTRKQFFGPGTRLTVL.

This clone is a singleton in its sample. The chain is built from TRBV10-3 and TRBJ1-1; D may be TRBD1 (6 bases). The germline V and J ends were trimmed by 10 bases and 0 bases, with 12 bases remaining between them. Germline V CDR1 and CDR2: ENHRY, SYGVKD. This CDR3 spans 13 amino acids. The CDR3 loop reads CASRDKMNTEAFF. The CDR3 DNA sequence: TGTGCCAGTCGGGACAAGATGAACACTGAAGCTTTCTTT.

This clone came up once. CDR3 bases: TGTGCCAGCAGTTACCTACCCCGAGGGCTTGGAAACACCATATATTTT. As protein: CASSYLPRGLGNTIYF. The V gene is TRBV6-5, the J gene TRBJ1-3; D ambiguous. CDR1 is MNHEY and CDR2 is SVGAGI in the germline V gene. Trimming took 2 bases from V and 3 from J, leaving 14 bases between them. There are 16 residues in the CDR3.

The chain carries TRBV7-9 and TRBJ2-1; 8 bases map to TRBD2. The CDR3 contains 18 residues. With 1 base clipped from V and 4 bases from J, the junction kept 12 bases outside the gene matches. Per germline, CDR1 SEHNR and CDR2 FQNEAQ (reference sequence). CDR3 DNA: TGTGCCAGCAGCTTAGAGGTGTTGGCGGGAGGACTTTACAATGAGCAGTTCTTC. Protein: CASSLEVLAGGLYNEQFF.

V usage is TRBV6-1 and J usage is TRBJ2-7, with 8 bases that match TRBD2. V shed 3 bases, J shed 2 bases, and the junction held 6 bases outside the gene matches. The CDR3 has 15 residues. In germline, CDR1 is MNHNS, CDR2 SASEGT. The CDR3 loop is CASSEDQGLAYEQYF. The CDR3 DNA follows: TGTGCCAGCAGTGAGGACCAGGGACTAGCCTACGAGCAGTACTTC.

This clone was seen once. The chain has TRBV7-2 and TRBJ2-7; D remains ambiguous. CDR1 and CDR2 (germline): SGHTA, FQGNSA. Trimming cost V 8 bases and J 3 bases, with 14 bases left between them. This CDR3 spans 13 amino acids. The CDR3 DNA reads as TGTGCCAGCCGCACCCCGGGTTTCTACGAGCAGTACTTC. Its translation: CASRTPGFYEQYF.

The chain uses TRBV9 and TRBJ2-2; a possible D gene is TRBD2 (5 bases). The ends were cut back, 2 bases at V and 6 bases at J, with 14 bases in the middle. Germline V CDR1 and CDR2: SGDLS, YYNGEE. The length of the CDR3 is 15 residues. The CDR3: CASSVSRGSPGELFF. Here the CDR3 DNA reads TGTGCCAGCAGCGTGTCGAGAGGGTCACCCGGGGAGCTGTTTTTT.

The chain employs TRBV9 and TRBJ2-3, with 9 bases lining up with TRBD1. Losses at the gene ends were 0 bases for V and 4 bases for J; bases not matched to a gene: 15. CDR1 and CDR2 from the germline V gene are SGDLS and YYNGEE. The CDR3 covers 19 residues. DNA for the CDR3: TGTGCCAGCAGCGTAGACGGCCGCCTAGGACAGGGGACATCAGATACGCAGTATTTT. Translated, it gives CASSVDGRLGQGTSDTQYF.

V is TRBV27 and J is TRBJ1-4; 8 nucleotides align to TRBD1. Germline assignment: CDR1 MNHEY and CDR2 SMNVEV (reference sequence). Trimming at V came to 6 bases and at J to 6 bases, leaving 9 bases not matched to a gene. CDR3 length equals 15 residues. The DNA of the CDR3 is TGTGCCAGCAGGCCCGTGGCAGGGGGCTATGAAAAACTGTTTTTT. Translated: CASRPVAGGYEKLFF.

V and J are TRBV7-9 and TRBJ2-7; possibly TRBD2 for D (5 bases). Trimming took 6 bases from V and 6 from J, leaving 12 bases between them. Germline lookup yields CDR1 SEHNR and CDR2 FQNEAQ (reference sequence). The CDR3 has 12 amino acids. The chain's CDR3 is CASSYYRGEQYF. Written as DNA, the CDR3 is TGTGCCAGCAGTTACTACCGGGGCGAGCAGTACTTC.

V gene TRBV13 combines with J gene TRBJ2-1; TRBD1 agrees at 11 bases. This CDR3 has 16 residues. Unmatched junction bases numbered 12, after V lost 8 bases and J lost 6 bases. Germline lookup yields CDR1 PRHDT and CDR2 FYEKMQ (reference sequence). The CDR3 loop is CASLRLLGTGGNEQFF. The CDR3 DNA follows: TGTGCCAGCCTAAGATTGTTGGGGACAGGGGGCAATGAGCAGTTCTTC.

V gene TRBV6-5 combines with J gene TRBJ2-7, with 13 positions matching TRBD2. Looked up from germline, CDR1 is MNHEY and CDR2 is SVGAGI. The length of the CDR3 is 15 residues. The J segment lost 6 bases and the V segment lost 7 bases, leaving 9 bases of the junction unmatched. CDR3 bases: TGTGCCAGCAAGTGGTGGACTAGCGGGAGTCGCGAGCAGTACTTC. Translating gives CASKWWTSGSREQYF.

This clone has just one count. J is TRBJ2-3 and V is TRBV7-9; D unclear. Germline-derived CDR1 and CDR2 are SEHNR and FQNEAQ (reference sequence). This CDR3 region has 12 residues. The germline V and J ends were trimmed by 5 bases and 9 bases, with 12 bases remaining between them. The CDR3 region has the DNA TGTGCCAGCAGCAGACTCGAGAGCACGCAGTATTTT. As protein: CASSRLESTQYF.

The V call is TRBV4-3, the J call TRBJ2-2, with 13 bases lining up with TRBD2. J was trimmed by 2 bases and V by 2 bases; bases with no gene match: 2. Germline V gene lookup returns CDR1 LGHNA and CDR2 YSLEER. The CDR3 has 17 amino acids. CDR3 in amino acids: CASSQTSGRVNTGELFF. CDR3 DNA sequence: TGCGCCAGCAGCCAAACTAGCGGGAGGGTTAACACCGGGGAGCTGTTTTTT.

The chain has TRBV2 and TRBJ2-3; D call uncertain. Germline V CDR1 and CDR2: SNHLY, FYNNEI. The CDR3 has 15 residues. With 1 base removed from V and 0 bases from J, the gap between germline ends came to 8 bases. The CDR3 loop reads CASSEVPRSTDTQYF. The CDR3 DNA sequence: TGTGCCAGCAGTGAAGTTCCGAGAAGCACAGATACGCAGTATTTT.

This chain connects TRBV6-5 to TRBJ1-4; 9 bases fit TRBD1. The V and J ends lost 6 bases and 8 bases, in that order; junction bases with no gene match: 7. CDR3 size: 14 residues. Germline V gives CDR1 MNHEY, CDR2 SVGAGI. CDR3 loop: CASRRDREGEKLFF. CDR3 coding DNA: TGTGCCAGCAGGAGGGACAGGGAGGGGGAAAAACTGTTTTTT.

This clone was seen a handful of times. The chain combines TRBV7-9 with TRBJ2-7, with 7 bases aligning to TRBD1. The CDR3 length is 15 residues. V trimming: 4 bases; J trimming: 0 bases; junction bases outside the gene matches: 6. Germline lookup yields CDR1 SEHNR and CDR2 FQNEAQ (reference sequence). CDR3 DNA: TGTGCCAGCAGCTCCACGGGACAGCCCTCCTACGAGCAGTACTTC. Translating gives CASSSTGQPSYEQYF.

The rearrangement uses TRBV4-3 and TRBJ2-3, with a possible D match to TRBD2 (5 bases). Germline V gene data show CDR1 as LGHNA and CDR2 as YSLEER. This CDR3 comprises 15 residues. V dropped 4 bases and J dropped 0 bases, with 11 bases sitting between them. As DNA, the CDR3 is TGCGCCAGCAGCCCGAGGGCTAGGAGCACAGATACGCAGTATTTT. This codes for CASSPRARSTDTQYF.

The gene calls are TRBV18 and TRBJ2-1; a possible D gene is TRBD2 (5 bases). The CDR3 is made up of 14 amino acids. In germline, CDR1 is KGHSH, CDR2 LQKENI. Deletions cut 2 bases from V and 6 bases from J, with 11 bases between. As DNA, the CDR3 is TGTGCCAGCTCACCAGAGCGGATGGTCAATGAGCAGTTCTTC. Encoded protein: CASSPERMVNEQFF. Full variable domain (outside the CDR3, taken from reference TRBV18 and TRBJ2-1): NAGVMQNPRHLVRRRGQEARLRCSPMKGHSHVYWYRQLPEEGLKFMVYLQKENIIDESGMPKERFSAEFPKEGPSILRIQQVVRGDSAAYFCASSPERMVNEQFFGPGTRLTVL.

This chain joins TRBV5-1 and TRBJ2-5, with 12 bases aligning to TRBD1. J was trimmed by 1 base and V by 7 bases; bases with no gene match: 5. CDR3 length equals 15 residues. CDR1 is SGHRS, CDR2 YFSETQ, per germline. CDR3: CASDPGQGAQETQYF. CDR3 bases: TGCGCCAGCGACCCGGGACAGGGGGCCCAAGAGACCCAGTACTTC.

The V and J genes are TRBV7-9 and TRBJ2-6, with a possible D match to TRBD2 (5 bases). Germline V gives CDR1 SEHNR, CDR2 FQNEAQ (reference sequence). V lost 6 bases and J lost 1, with 19 bases in between. The CDR3 consists of 18 residues. The CDR3 sequence is CASSLEGKGPSGANVLTF. The CDR3 DNA is TGTGCCAGCAGTCTAGAGGGTAAGGGCCCTTCTGGGGCCAACGTCCTGACTTTC.

The chain joins TRBV5-1 to TRBJ1-1; D not certain. Between the trimmed V and J ends, which lost 0 bases and 10 bases, there was a span of 13 bases. This CDR3 spans 13 amino acids. Per germline, CDR1 SGHRS and CDR2 YFSETQ. As DNA, the CDR3 is TGCGCCAGCAGCTTGGAGGAATGGGGAGGAGCTTTCTTT. Its protein product is CASSLEEWGGAFF. The variable domain in full, with the rest retrieved from reference TRBV5-1 and TRBJ1-1, is KAGVTQTPRYLIKTRGQQVTLSCSPISGHRSVSWYQQTPGQGLQFLFEYFSETQRNKGNFPGRFSGRQFSNSRSEMNVSTLELGDSALYLCASSLEEWGGAFFGQGTRLTVV.

The chain couples TRBV29-1 to TRBJ2-5; D perhaps matches TRBD2 (6 bases). The CDR3 extends over 15 amino acids. V lost 8 bases to trimming and J lost 9 bases, with 28 bases between them. Germline CDR1 SQVTM, CDR2 ANQGSEA. The CDR3, as DNA: TGCAGCCCCCCCCGCGCGGGACGTCGCCGCCCGTCCCAGTACTTC. It translates to CSPPRAGRRRPSQYF. Together with reference TRBV29-1 and TRBJ2-5, the CDR3 gives the full variable domain: SAVISQKPSRDICQRGTSLTIQCQVDSQVTMMFWYRQQPGQSLTLIATANQGSEATYESGFVIDKFPISRPNLTFSTLTVSNMSPEDSSIYLCSPPRAGRRRPSQYFGPGTRLLVL.

This chain joins TRBV5-1 and TRBJ2-7, with TRBD2 matching over 12 bases. The CDR3 sequence is 16 residues long. Germline V gene data show CDR1 as SGHRS and CDR2 as YFSETQ. Germline trimming cut 0 bases from V and 3 bases from J; bases unmatched to any gene: 4. The CDR3 nucleotides are TGCGCCAGCAGCTTGGGTGGACTAGCGGGAAGCTACGAGCAGTACTTC. Amino acids: CASSLGGLAGSYEQYF.